This T cell receptor beta chain was captured by sequencing in a study of T-cell memory formation after mild COVID-19 listed by TCRdb under 2021. With regard to the full study: Most TCR sequence clusters were specific to one of the two donors. In a couple of donors, T-cell clones that expanded and contracted after mild COVID-19 were tracked by sequencing TCRalpha and TCRbeta repertoires over time. Two young, previously healthy adult volunteers, one female and one male, were included in the cohort. Overall study results and their limits: SARS-CoV-2 specificity of the second-wave clones peaking on day 37 was not confirmed. Contracting CD4+ clones were found mainly in CM and EM memory subsets, while CD8+ clones were enriched in EMRA. The detection of some responding clones in pre-infection memory suggests that pre-existing cross-reactive memory T cells joined the SARS-CoV-2 response. The study included only a couple of mild cases, and larger cohorts that include severe cases with pre-infection samples were judged to be necessary. Clones contracting from day 15 to 85 had balanced CD4/CD8 phenotypes, while a second wave expanding from day 15 to 37 was biased towards CD4+.

Instrument used: Illumina NovaSeq 6000. cDNA libraries for TCRalpha and TCRbeta were prepared by 5'RACE using constant-segment primers, with sample barcodes and unique molecular identifiers added. RNA was extracted from every sample with Trizol reagent. Library amplification was performed in two PCR steps, and a second sample barcode and Illumina TruSeq adapters were introduced in the second step. Sequencing of the libraries was done on an Illumina NovaSeq, producing 2 x 150 bp paired-end reads. The study's own analysis went as follows. With migec v1.2.7, reads were demultiplexed and then collapsed into UMI-guided consensus sequences. Using mixcr v2.1.11, the UMI consensuses were aligned to TRA and TRB V and J templates and assembled into clonotypes. Expanded or contracted clonotypes were those called significant by both edgeR and NoisET, with noise models trained on biological replicates. For edgeR calls, a false discovery rate-adjusted p below 0.01 and a log2 fold-change threshold of 1 were applied. PCA with hierarchical clustering of max-normalized trajectories of the 1000 most abundant clonotypes was used as exploratory dynamics analysis. Each responding clone was given a CD4 or CD8 phenotype based on the CD4+ and CD8+ repertoires, which had been sequenced separately. TCRdb reprocessing: public reads trimmed at Q25 with fastp, clones called with MiXCR, in-frame beta chains kept. Identical CDR3 proteins give one entry, which carries the most common genes and DNA. The authors' filters were not applied to this entry. This sample has roughly 50,000 distinct CDR3 sequences in its table, and roughly an eighth of those were observed once. The biggest ten clones account for about 25% of the sample.

The germline V gene supplies CDR1 KGHSH and CDR2 LQKENI. At the junction V is shortened by 0 bases and J by 1 base, with 1 base in between. Including cysteine and valine, the CDR3 has 12 amino acids. Just CDR3 DNA is preserved here, 36 bases in frame from base 1. A remark on this clonotype: The antigen it recognizes is unknown. Base qualities are not provided; no much larger clone lies one nucleotide away.

Ficoll-Paque density gradient centrifugation was the method used to isolate PBMCs. The chain is made from TRBV18 and TRBJ2-7, with an unclear D gene assignment. Material: PBMCs or a T cell subset sorted from them (not recorded which). This clonotype was sampled from a man between 18 and 29 years old who had mild COVID-19 (a few samples of this study predate the infection). The sample titles of this study are shuffled in the database, so cell type and time point are left out; the donor was told from shared clones. The nucleotide sequence is given as TGTGCCAGCTCACCACCTTCCTACGAGCAGTACGTC. Its protein is CASSPPSYEQYV.